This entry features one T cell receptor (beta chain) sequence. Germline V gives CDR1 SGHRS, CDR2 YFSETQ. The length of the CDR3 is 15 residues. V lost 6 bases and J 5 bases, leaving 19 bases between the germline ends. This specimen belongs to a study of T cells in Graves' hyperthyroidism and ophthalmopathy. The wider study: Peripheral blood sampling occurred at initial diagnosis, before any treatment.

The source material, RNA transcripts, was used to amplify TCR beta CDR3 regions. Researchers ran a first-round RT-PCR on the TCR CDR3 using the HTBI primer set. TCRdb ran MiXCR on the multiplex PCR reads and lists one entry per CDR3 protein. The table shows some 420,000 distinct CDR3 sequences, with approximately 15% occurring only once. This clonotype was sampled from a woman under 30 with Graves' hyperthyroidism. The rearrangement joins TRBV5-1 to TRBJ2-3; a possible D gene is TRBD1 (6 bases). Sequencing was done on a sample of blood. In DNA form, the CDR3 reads TGCGCCAGCACCTCGGGCCAGGGGATTGGAGATACGCAGTATTTT. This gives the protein CASTSGQGIGDTQYF. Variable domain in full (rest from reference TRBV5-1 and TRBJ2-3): KAGVTQTPRYLIKTRGQQVTLSCSPISGHRSVSWYQQTPGQGLQFLFEYFSETQRNKGNFPGRFSGRQFSNSRSEMNVSTLELGDSALYLCASTSGQGIGDTQYFGPGTRLTVL.